A single sample gave rise to the 16 T cell receptor beta chains below, sequenced in a study of T cell responses to AZD1222 COVID-19 vaccine. Repertoires were generated with immunoSEQ multiplex PCR, while TCRdb's copy carries only in-frame clones and drops some. The sample has some 180,000 clones; approximately 94% are singletons. The input for sequencing was peripheral blood, taken 28 days after the second dose of the MenACWY control vaccine. The receptors originated from an adult who received the MenACWY meningococcal vaccine as a control.

The chain couples TRBV20-1 to TRBJ2-7, with TRBD2 as a possible D gene (6 bases). The length of the CDR3 is 12 residues. The V gene's germline CDR1 is DFQATT and CDR2 SNEGSKA (reference sequence). Trimming removed 3 bases at V and 1 base at J, with 7 bases between. The chain's CDR3 is CSASRESYEQYF. The CDR3 DNA follows: TGCAGTGCTAGTCGGGAGTCCTACGAGCAGTACTTC.

The V and J genes are TRBV7-3 and TRBJ2-5; 9 bases map to TRBD2. The CDR3 is made up of 15 amino acids. Germline-derived CDR1 and CDR2 are SGHTA and FQGTGA. Losses at the gene ends were 2 bases for V and 5 bases for J; bases not matched to a gene: 6. The CDR3 reads CASSLSAGGEETQYF. The CDR3 DNA follows: TGTGCCAGCAGCTTATCAGCGGGAGGAGAGGAGACCCAGTACTTC.

The chain combines TRBV19 with TRBJ2-7; 10 nucleotides align to TRBD1. The CDR3 loop spans 15 amino acids. Trimming removed 6 bases from V and 3 bases from J; junction bases left unmatched: 8. Per the germline V gene, CDR1 is LNHDA and CDR2 is SQIVND (reference sequence). The CDR3 nucleotides read TGTGCCAGTAGGGACCCCCGGGACAGGGGCTACGAGCAGTACTTC. Its protein is CASRDPRDRGYEQYF.

The chain's CDR3 is CASSGGQYSNQPQHF. The CDR3 coding sequence is TGTGCCAGTAGTGGTGGACAGTATAGCAATCAGCCCCAGCATTTT. This chain joins TRBV19 and TRBJ1-5; possible D gene TRBD1, 6 bases. The V end was cut by 5 bases, the J end by 0 bases, with 11 bases between. Germline V gene data show CDR1 as LNHDA and CDR2 as SQIVND (reference sequence). The CDR3 consists of 15 residues. The complete variable domain, with remaining parts taken from reference TRBV19 and TRBJ1-5, reads DGGITQSPKYLFRKEGQNVTLSCEQNLNHDAMYWYRQDPGQGLRLIYYSQIVNDFQKGDIAEGYSVSREKKESFPLTVTSAQKNPTAFYLCASSGGQYSNQPQHFGDGTRLSIL.

V usage is TRBV2 and J usage is TRBJ1-6; 7 bases line up with TRBD1. The CDR3 runs 15 residues. Trimming took 5 bases from V and 7 from J; bases not matched to a gene: 8. CDR1 and CDR2 (germline): SNHLY, FYNNEI. The CDR3 region has the DNA TGTGCCAGCAGTTTATCCGACAGGGAGAATTCACCCCTCCACTTT. It translates to CASSLSDRENSPLHF.

The chain joins TRBV29-1 to TRBJ1-2; no definite D call. V lost 0 bases and J lost 3, with 11 bases in between. This CDR3 has 14 amino acids. The V gene's germline CDR1 is SQVTM and CDR2 ANQGSEA. The CDR3 DNA follows: TGCAGCGTTGAAGAGTCGCGAGGAGACTATGGCTACACCTTC. Translated, it gives CSVEESRGDYGYTF.

This rearrangement joins TRBV3-1 (or the pseudogene TRBV3-2) to TRBJ2-1; the D is unclear. V was cut by 4 bases and J by 3 bases, with 10 bases left in between. The CDR3 contains 14 residues. From germline, CDR1 is LGHDT and CDR2 YNNKEL (reference sequence). In DNA, the CDR3 is TGTGCCAGCAGCCCCCTTAGTATCTACAATGAGCAGTTCTTC. This encodes CASSPLSIYNEQFF.

The chain couples TRBV11-3 to TRBJ2-6, with TRBD1 as a possible D gene (6 bases). Germline V CDR1 and CDR2: SGHNT, YENEEA. This CDR3 contains 15 residues. Trimming stripped 5 bases from V and 0 bases from J, with 8 bases between. CDR3 in DNA: TGTGCCAGCAGCGGCAGGGGCTCTGGGGCCAACGTCCTGACTTTC. Translated, it gives CASSGRGSGANVLTF.

The chain links TRBV20-1 to TRBJ1-1, with a tentative D call TRBD1 (5 bases). This CDR3 region has 8 residues. Trimming left V 7 bases short and J 8 bases short, with 5 bases between. Germline V gene sequence: CDR1 DFQATT, CDR2 SNEGSKA (reference sequence). The CDR3 loop is CSGGEAFF. CDR3 in DNA: TGCAGTGGGGGGGAAGCTTTCTTT.

The V call is TRBV12-3 or TRBV12-4, the J call TRBJ1-4; D is ambiguous. The V and J ends lost 3 bases and 11 bases respectively, with 10 bases between them. This CDR3 is built from 12 residues. CDR3 in DNA: TGTGCCAGCAGTTTGAGGGAAGCTAAACTGTTTTTT. Translation: CASSLREAKLFF.

The chain has TRBV19 and TRBJ1-4; D possibly corresponds to TRBD1 (6 bases). Trimming removed 2 bases at V and 0 bases at J, with 7 bases between. CDR3 length equals 15 residues. Looked up from germline, CDR1 is LNHDA and CDR2 is SQIVND (reference sequence). CDR3 coding DNA: TGTGCCAGTAGTATACGGACAGCAACTAATGAAAAACTGTTTTTT. It yields the protein CASSIRTATNEKLFF.

The chain uses TRBV18 and TRBJ2-7; 9 bases agree with TRBD1. The CDR3 is 14 residues long. Germline CDR1 is KGHSH and CDR2 is LQKENI. Germline trimming cut 6 bases from V and 4 bases from J; bases unmatched to any gene: 7. CDR3 coding DNA: TGTGCCAGCTCGTACCGGGACAGGGCTTACGAGCAGTACTTC. Protein sequence: CASSYRDRAYEQYF.

The chain combines TRBV7-8 with TRBJ2-6; tentatively, D is TRBD2 (6 bases). The V gene's germline CDR1 is SGHVS and CDR2 FQNEAQ. This CDR3 is built from 17 residues. V was trimmed by 3 bases and J by 0 bases, leaving 12 bases between them. CDR3 nucleotide sequence: TGTGCCAGCAGCTTGGGCGGGACCAGCTCTGGGGCCAACGTCCTGACTTTC. Its protein is CASSLGGTSSGANVLTF.

CDR3: CASSTPAGKNTEAFF. The CDR3 DNA sequence: TGTGCCAGTAGTACCCCGGCAGGCAAGAACACTGAAGCTTTCTTT. The V gene is TRBV19, the J gene TRBJ1-1; D is ambiguous. From germline, CDR1 is LNHDA and CDR2 SQIVND (reference sequence). The CDR3 extends over 15 amino acids. Trimming shortened V by 4 bases and J by 1 base, and 13 bases separated the two germline ends.

A single count supports this clone. The genes are TRBV11-3 and TRBJ2-2, with a weak D call TRBD1 (5 bases). Looked up from germline, CDR1 is SGHNT and CDR2 is YENEEA. Deletions cut 5 bases from V and 5 bases from J, with 15 bases between. CDR3 length equals 15 residues. In DNA, the CDR3 is TGTGCCAGCAGCGCAAGGATCAGGGTTACCGGGGAGCTGTTTTTT. Residues: CASSARIRVTGELFF.

This chain links TRBV18 with TRBJ2-5, with a weak D call TRBD2 (6 bases). The CDR3 contains 17 residues. Germline V gene data show CDR1 as KGHSH and CDR2 as LQKENI. The V and J ends lost 5 bases and 2 bases respectively, with 21 bases between them. The CDR3 DNA reads TGTGCCAGCTCAACATGGTCGGCGGGGCCCTCACAAGAGACCCAGTACTTC. The encoded protein is CASSTWSAGPSQETQYF.